This T cell receptor beta chain came from a study of blood T cells in healthy people across ages. Study information: Roughly one uniquely barcoded beta molecule per two T cells was captured. Study findings and constraints: TCR beta diversity per million T cells fell roughly linearly with age. A strong correlation was found between TCR beta diversity and the percentage of naive T cells.

In this sample, this clonotype turned up a few times. The antigen is not known. A J-beta primer mix and a sample-barcoded 5' primer were used in a second PCR of about 7 to 11 cycles. Each of the cDNA molecules was tagged by a template-switch adaptor with 12 random nucleotides. TCRdb reanalysed the 5' RACE reads using MiXCR and keeps one entry per CDR3 protein. The table has roughly 1.4 million distinct CDR3 sequences, around 59% seen once; the top ten hold under 8.5%. The sequenced material came from blood. The receptor's source is a man aged 18 to 29 in good health.

CDR3 coding DNA: TGTGCCAGCTCCGGTTTAACTAGCACAGATACGCAGTATTTT. Translated, it gives CASSGLTSTDTQYF. The chain employs TRBV2 and TRBJ2-3, with unresolved D. The CDR3 totals 14 residues. V shed 8 bases and J shed 0 bases, with 12 bases lying between them. The germline V gene encodes CDR1 SNHLY and CDR2 FYNNEI. Variable domain in full (rest from reference TRBV2 and TRBJ2-3): EPEVTQTPSHQVTQMGQEVILRCVPISNHLYFYWYRQILGQKVEFLVSFYNNEISEKSEIFDDQFSVERPDGSNFTLKIRSTKLEDSAMYFCASSGLTSTDTQYFGPGTRLTVL.